This T cell receptor (beta chain) was obtained from a study of T cell responses to AZD1222 COVID-19 vaccine. Remarks on this clone: Its antigen remains unidentified.

Study-level findings and limits: Two AZD1222 administrations were followed by greater Spike-specific TCR breadth and depth. Just six people given AZD1222 tested seropositive at baseline. Clonal diversity was possibly underestimated, and the donors were mostly white British, with more females.

Data came from immunoSEQ multiplex PCR; TCRdb stores just in-frame clones and leaves some out. Seen here are 110,000 to 150,000 clones, 80% to 95% observed once, and the top ten hold around 1.7%. The material was peripheral blood, obtained on day 0 of AZD1222 vaccination. The source of this sequence is an adult in good health.

CDR3 DNA: TGCGCCAGCAGTCAGCAATTAGGAATTTCGGACACCATATATTTT. Translated: CASSQQLGISDTIYF. The rearrangement links TRBV10-2 to TRBJ1-3; no firm D call. CDR1 and CDR2 (germline): WSHSY, SAAADI. The CDR3 extends over 15 amino acids. Trimming took 5 bases from V and 8 from J, leaving 19 bases between them.